The rows below give T cell receptor beta chains drawn from one sample of a study of response to subunit inactivated influenza vaccine. A single record per CDR3 protein comes from TCRdb applying MiXCR to the RT-PCR reads. The sample consists of over 750,000 distinct CDR3 sequences, 21% of them appearing once. The sample consisted of PBMCs from blood, taken about 5 days after vaccination. The receptors derive from a man in his forties or fifties who received an inactivated influenza vaccine. Both conserved end residues are part of each CDR3. Fields, in order: CDR3 DNA, CDR3 protein, J gene, V gene, clone size, D gene. A D gene is named only where the DNA matches it firmly. Not every row has a clone size; where given, it reads once, few, many or a size class.

CDR3 DNA: TGCAGTGCTAGAGATAGCGGGCCCTCCTCAGAGCAGTACTTC
CDR3 protein: CSARDSGPSSEQYF
J gene: TRBJ2-7
V gene: TRBV20-1
clone size: NA
D gene: TRBD2

CDR3 DNA: TGTGCCAGCAGTGAACGGGTCGAAATATTCAGCACCTTC
CDR3 protein: CASSERVEIFSTF
J gene: TRBJ1-2
V gene: TRBV6-1
clone size: NA
D gene: NA

CDR3 DNA: TGTGCCAGCAGCTTAATGGAACTGAACACTGAAGCTTTCTTT
CDR3 protein: CASSLMELNTEAFF
J gene: TRBJ1-1
V gene: TRBV7-8
clone size: NA
D gene: NA

CDR3 DNA: TGTGCCAGCAGTTCGCTTTGGGAGCAGTACTTC
CDR3 protein: CASSSLWEQYF
J gene: TRBJ2-7
V gene: TRBV6-5
clone size: few
D gene: NA

CDR3 DNA: TGCGCCAGCAGTTCAGGGGGCTGGGGCTACACCTTC
CDR3 protein: CASSSGGWGYTF
J gene: TRBJ1-2
V gene: TRBV5-1
clone size: NA
D gene: TRBD1

CDR3 DNA: TGCGCCAGCAGCCCAAATGCACAGTATGGCTACACCTTC
CDR3 protein: CASSPNAQYGYTF
J gene: TRBJ1-2
V gene: TRBV4-3
clone size: NA
D gene: NA

CDR3 DNA: TGTGCCAGCAGCTTGACAGGGGCCACCGGGGAGCTGTTTTTT
CDR3 protein: CASSLTGATGELFF
J gene: TRBJ2-2
V gene: TRBV7-2
clone size: many
D gene: TRBD1

CDR3 DNA: TGTGCCAGCAGCCCCACGGGAAATTCACCCCTCCACTTT
CDR3 protein: CASSPTGNSPLHF
J gene: TRBJ1-6
V gene: TRBV6-4
clone size: NA
D gene: NA

CDR3 DNA: TGTGCCACCGGGGGCGGCTCACCTTATGACCAAGAGACCCAGTACTTC
CDR3 protein: CATGGGSPYDQETQYF
J gene: TRBJ2-5
V gene: TRBV24-1
clone size: few
D gene: NA

CDR3 DNA: TGCGCCAGCAGTGAGCTGGACAGATCTAACACCGGGGAGCTGTTTTTT
CDR3 protein: CASSELDRSNTGELFF
J gene: TRBJ2-2
V gene: TRBV10-1
clone size: few
D gene: NA

CDR3 DNA: TGTGCCAGCAGTTCCTGGGGTCGAGCTAACGACGAGCAGTACTTC
CDR3 protein: CASSSWGRANDEQYF
J gene: TRBJ2-7
V gene: TRBV6-2/TRBV6-3
clone size: few
D gene: NA

CDR3 DNA: TGTGCCAGCAGCCCCGGACTAGCGGGGGCCTCCATGACGAATGAGCAGTTCTTC
CDR3 protein: CASSPGLAGASMTNEQFF
J gene: TRBJ2-1
V gene: TRBV11-2
clone size: NA
D gene: TRBD2

CDR3 DNA: TGCAGTGCTAGATCTAGCGGGAATGCCTACAATGAGCAGTTCTTC
CDR3 protein: CSARSSGNAYNEQFF
J gene: TRBJ2-1
V gene: TRBV20-1
clone size: many
D gene: TRBD2

CDR3 DNA: TGTGCCAGCAGCCCCGACGTGCTGCAGACCCAGTACTTC
CDR3 protein: CASSPDVLQTQYF
J gene: TRBJ2-5
V gene: TRBV7-9
clone size: NA
D gene: NA

CDR3 DNA: TGTGCCAGCAGTTTTTCCCGGGACAGGGCGCTTGAGCAGTTCTTC
CDR3 protein: CASSFSRDRALEQFF
J gene: TRBJ2-1
V gene: TRBV27
clone size: few
D gene: TRBD1

CDR3 DNA: TGTGCCAGCAGTAGGGGGGCCGAAATTGATACGCAGTATTTT
CDR3 protein: CASSRGAEIDTQYF
J gene: TRBJ2-3
V gene: TRBV5-6
clone size: NA
D gene: NA

CDR3 DNA: TGTGCCAGCAGCCCCGGGACAGGGGGCTGGGATGAGCAGTTCTTC
CDR3 protein: CASSPGTGGWDEQFF
J gene: TRBJ2-1
V gene: TRBV7-9
clone size: NA
D gene: TRBD1

CDR3 DNA: TGCGCCAGCAAAGGCGGGTTCGAGAATGAAAAACTGTTTTTT
CDR3 protein: CASKGGFENEKLFF
J gene: TRBJ1-4
V gene: TRBV10-2
clone size: NA
D gene: NA

CDR3 DNA: TGTGCCAGCAGCGTAATGTCGGGAGGGGCAGATACGCAGTATTTT
CDR3 protein: CASSVMSGGADTQYF
J gene: TRBJ2-3
V gene: TRBV9
clone size: NA
D gene: TRBD2

CDR3 DNA: TGCAGTGCTAGTCCGGCTAGCGGAACCCAAGAGACCCAGTACTTC
CDR3 protein: CSASPASGTQETQYF
J gene: TRBJ2-5
V gene: TRBV20-1
clone size: many
D gene: TRBD2

CDR3 DNA: TGTGCCAGCAGCTTGCCAGCGGGAGGCCGTCGGGGGGAGCTGTTTTTT
CDR3 protein: CASSLPAGGRRGELFF
J gene: TRBJ2-2
V gene: TRBV5-4
clone size: NA
D gene: TRBD2

CDR3 DNA: TGCAGCGTTGAGGGGACAGGGAACCCCTACGAGCAGTACTTC
CDR3 protein: CSVEGTGNPYEQYF
J gene: TRBJ2-7
V gene: TRBV29-1
clone size: many
D gene: TRBD1

CDR3 DNA: TGCAGTGCTAGAGGGGGAACTGAAGCTTTCTTT
CDR3 protein: CSARGGTEAFF
J gene: TRBJ1-1
V gene: TRBV20-1
clone size: many
D gene: NA

CDR3 DNA: TGCAGCGTTAACCCCCCCGGGAGCACAGATACGCAGTATTTT
CDR3 protein: CSVNPPGSTDTQYF
J gene: TRBJ2-3
V gene: TRBV29-1
clone size: NA
D gene: NA

CDR3 DNA: TGCAGTGCTAGTTTTTATGGTCTGGCGGGAGAGAGAAAGACCCAGTACTTC
CDR3 protein: CSASFYGLAGERKTQYF
J gene: TRBJ2-5
V gene: TRBV20-1
clone size: NA
D gene: TRBD2

CDR3 DNA: TGTGCCAGCAGTTACTCGAAGCCGGATCCCTCGTATACGCAGTATTTT
CDR3 protein: CASSYSKPDPSYTQYF
J gene: TRBJ2-3
V gene: TRBV6-5
clone size: NA
D gene: NA